The present TCR beta chain was sequenced within a study of shared clonotypes between healthy human individuals (TCRdb year 2020). Looking at the study overall: A couple of women and a few men aged 18 to 49 years were included in the cohort. Per donor, three plates each were used for CD4 naive and CD4 memory, two for CD8 naive, and one for CD8 memory. Blood TCR repertoires of several healthy adults were deeply sequenced to estimate repertoire size and the extent of clonotype sharing between individuals. To increase sequencing depth and limit assay-specific biases, different laboratories used diverse techniques to prepare libraries and sequence TCR repertoires. Per donor, leukapheresis produced somewhere between about 0.8 and 9 billion PBMCs. Study-level results and caveats: When several donors were compared, the shared fraction of clonotypes was about 5.2% for naive CD4, more than 3% for naive CD8, 2% to 2.5% for memory CD4, and under 0.5% for memory CD8. Based on pairwise subsampling, the degree of clonotype sharing among donors was expected to be affected by sequencing depth. Higher generation probabilities were observed for clonotypes shared by all four sorted-subset donors than for non-shared clonotypes. Because the study included only a small number of donors, the genetic and exposure-history diversity represented was limited. Estimated clonotype richness was generally larger for naive than for memory subsets. Incomplete sequencing was indicated by rarefaction of sorted-subset datasets, despite the large sequencing depth. Only blood was sampled, and tissue TCR repertoires likely differ from those in blood.

The donors were healthy, HIV-negative adults with no recently reported acute infections or vaccinations. Every donor was a Caucasian adult residing in Nashville, Tennessee, USA. CD4+ T cells were enriched through magnetic negative selection, after which naive cells were positively selected on CD45RA and the remaining negative fraction served as the memory subset. After blood collection by leukapheresis, PBMCs were isolated using Ficoll-Histopaque density gradient centrifugation and then cryopreserved in the vapor phase of liquid nitrogen. Analytical flow cytometry was used to check the purity and quantity of every magnetically sorted T cell population. Each sorted fraction had its genomic DNA isolated and then quantified by UV absorbance on a Nanodrop 2000c. TCR CDR3 regions were amplified from genomic DNA by multiplex PCR using the deep immunoSEQ assay. Extracted genomic DNA from each cell subset was distributed evenly across all wells of several immunoSEQ 96-well plates, and each plate was treated as a replicate. Each replicate PCR for sorted subsets received around 200 ng genomic DNA, equal to around 32,000 T cell genomes. The purified libraries were quantified using a Qubit 3.0 fluorometer, sized with a Bioanalyzer 2100, and then quantified again using the KAPA Library Quantification kit. Every immunoSEQ 96-well plate was sequenced on a separate single-read 150-cycle Illumina NextSeq 550 flow cell. In the paper's pipeline: Because the immunoSEQ output included only junctional sequences and no quality scores, the filtering could not be the same as the filtering used for full-length reads. To assign V/J genes and CDR3, sequences were annotated against IMGT germline references using PyIR, a Python wrapper for IgBLAST v1.9. Reads were filtered out if the reads had weak V/J assignments (E-value above 1e-6), no CDR3, stop codons, out-of-frame junctions, or ambiguous translated residues. A V3J clonotype was defined by an identical inferred V gene, J gene, and CDR3 amino acid sequence. Percentage overlap between repertoires was calculated by dividing the number of shared unique clonotypes by the size of the smaller repertoire. Richness of each repertoire was evaluated using RTK rarefaction, the Chao1 estimator, and Recon v2.1 estimates of unobserved clonotypes. Generation probabilities for all TCRbeta clonotypes obtained by the gDNA method from several donors were computed using OLGA. Here the immuneACCESS table is served through TCRdb, limited to in-frame sequences with V and J called. Missing clones are a known gap in these copies; in checked studies unresolved V genes cover under half, and the rest lacks a known reason. Clone size and V and J calls were adopted from that table, with D and trimming inferred from the DNA. This sample has a few million clones in its table, and approximately 95% of those were observed once. Together, the top ten hold about 0.39% of the sample.

This clone was seen only once. It lacks a known antigen. No much larger clonotype is one base removed from it; base qualities were not supplied. There are 15 amino acids in the CDR3, from cysteine to phenylalanine inclusive. Of all the DNA, just the CDR3 is kept, 45 bases in frame from base 1. Germline trimming amounts to 4 bases on V and 3 bases on J, with 8 as the count of junction bases outside the gene matches. The germline V gene gives CDR1 as SGDLS and CDR2 as YYNGEE. The material sequenced was naive CD4+ T cells from PBMCs. The meaning of the sample's cell subset or site label: CD45RA+ positively selected. The receptor's source is a man aged 18-30 years in good health. Some clones in this sample may be carry-over from other donors' samples. This receptor chain uses TRBV9 and TRBJ2-7; TRBD1 fits 9 bases in the junction. The nucleotide sequence reads TGTGCCAGCAGCTCTACCGGGACAGGGTTCTACGAGCAGTACTTC. Translated, it reads CASSSTGTGFYEQYF.